This entry lists 29 T cell receptor beta chains sequenced from one sample in a study of T cells after yellow fever vaccination. A single record per CDR3 protein comes from TCRdb applying MiXCR to the 5' RACE reads. This table holds a few hundred thousand distinct CDR3 sequences, about 4% found once. The specimen comprised PBMCs, sampled 5 days after the yellow fever booster vaccination. Receptor source: a man aged 18 to 35 who received the YFV17D yellow fever vaccine.

The V gene is TRBV28, the J gene TRBJ2-7; 7 bases align to TRBD2. The V gene end was trimmed by 8 bases and the J gene end by 2 bases; junction bases not matched to a gene: 12. CDR1 and CDR2 from the germline V gene are MDHEN and SYDVKM. This CDR3 has 15 amino acids. CDR3 sequence (DNA): TGTGCCAGCGGGGGAGGGACCACCTGGGCCTACGAGCAGTACGTC. Encoded protein: CASGGGTTWAYEQYV.

The sample holds many counts of this clonotype. The DNA of the CDR3 is TGTGCCACCACCACCGGGGGCCAAGGGGACACTGAAGCTTTCTTT. This encodes CATTTGGQGDTEAFF. The chain joins TRBV28 to TRBJ1-1; TRBD1 is a possible D gene (6 bases). Per the germline V gene, CDR1 is MDHEN and CDR2 is SYDVKM. This CDR3 spans 15 amino acids. V was pared by 10 bases and J by 3 bases, with 21 bases between. The full variable domain, rest sourced from reference TRBV28 and TRBJ1-1, is DVKVTQSSRYLVKRTGEKVFLECVQDMDHENMFWYRQDPGLGLRLIYFSYDVKMKEKGDIPEGYSVSREKKERFSLILESASTNQTSMYLCATTTGGQGDTEAFFGQGTRLTVV.

This clonotype was detected a few times. The chain employs TRBV28 and TRBJ1-6, with 7 bases aligning to TRBD1. CDR1 is MDHEN and CDR2 is SYDVKM in the germline V gene. The CDR3 contains 16 residues. V lost 4 bases and J lost 3; bases outside the gene matches: 6. In DNA form, the CDR3 reads TGTGCCAGCAGTTCCGTTGGACAGGTCTATAATTCACCCCTCCACTTT. This codes for CASSSVGQVYNSPLHF.

V gene TRBV4-3 combines with J gene TRBJ2-2; no definite D call. Germline lookup yields CDR1 LGHNA and CDR2 YSLEER. The CDR3 has 14 amino acids. The V gene lost 7 bases and the J gene lost 4 bases, with 13 bases spanning the gap. The CDR3 coding sequence is TGCGCCAGCACCACCGGGTTCACCACCGGGGAGCTGTTTTTT. It codes for CASTTGFTTGELFF.

This clonotype was seen ten or more times. V and J are TRBV28 and TRBJ1-1, with TRBD1 matching over 9 bases. The CDR3 is 17 residues long. CDR1 and CDR2 from the germline V gene are MDHEN and SYDVKM. The J segment lost 6 bases and the V segment lost 5 bases, leaving 16 bases of the junction unmatched. CDR3 DNA sequence: TGTGCCAGCAGTCCAGGGGCGGGACAGGGAAAAAGTCCTGAAGCTTTCTTT. Translated: CASSPGAGQGKSPEAFF.

This clonotype was recorded a few times. The chain combines TRBV5-1 with TRBJ2-1; 10 nucleotides line up with TRBD1. The CDR3 has 14 amino acids. V lost 6 bases, J lost 10 bases, and 10 bases stayed unmatched. The germline gives CDR1 SGHRS, CDR2 YFSETQ. The CDR3 here is CASIRDRGLSEQFF. The CDR3 DNA is TGCGCCAGCATCCGGGACAGGGGTTTATCAGAGCAGTTCTTC. Full variable domain (rest looked up from reference TRBV5-1 and TRBJ2-1): KAGVTQTPRYLIKTRGQQVTLSCSPISGHRSVSWYQQTPGQGLQFLFEYFSETQRNKGNFPGRFSGRQFSNSRSEMNVSTLELGDSALYLCASIRDRGLSEQFFGPGTRLTVL.

This clonotype was seen a handful of times. The chain has TRBV9 and TRBJ2-2, with no clear D. Trimming cost V 2 bases and J 6 bases, with 5 bases left between them. The CDR3 is 12 amino acids. Germline V CDR1 and CDR2: SGDLS, YYNGEE. In nucleotides, the CDR3 is TGTGCCAGCAGCGTTTATGCCGGGGAGCTGTTTTTT. Translating gives CASSVYAGELFF.

In this sample, this clonotype turned up many times. V gene TRBV18 combines with J gene TRBJ2-1; D gene uncertain. The length of the CDR3 is 15 residues. Germline assignment: CDR1 KGHSH and CDR2 LQKENI. With 3 bases removed from V and 5 bases from J, the gap between germline ends came to 14 bases. DNA for the CDR3: TGTGCCAGCTCACCCCGGGTCCTAGTAAACAATGAGCAGTTCTTC. Amino acids: CASSPRVLVNNEQFF.

The V call is TRBV29-1, the J call TRBJ2-3, with TRBD2 matching 12 bases. CDR1 and CDR2 (germline): SQVTM, ANQGSEA. The CDR3 length is 13 residues. In nucleotides, the CDR3 is TGCAGTCTAGCGGGGGGGGCCACAGATACGCAGTATTTT. The encoded protein is CSLAGGATDTQYF.

J is TRBJ1-1 and V is TRBV12-3 or TRBV12-4, with D possibly TRBD1 on 5 matching bases. CDR3 length: 13 amino acids. V dropped 7 bases and J dropped 2 bases, with 11 bases sitting between them. The CDR3 is CASMSGPNTEAFF. CDR3 DNA sequence: TGTGCCAGCATGTCGGGGCCTAACACTGAAGCTTTCTTT.

The chain combines TRBV11-2 with TRBJ1-2; D ambiguous. Trimming stripped 0 bases from V and 0 bases from J, with 8 bases between. Germline CDR1 SGHAT, CDR2 FQNNGV. The length of the CDR3 is 15 residues. CDR3 residues: CASSLEGSANYGYTF. CDR3 coding DNA: TGTGCCAGCAGCTTAGAGGGGAGTGCTAACTATGGCTACACCTTC.

This clonotype was picked up many times. The chain uses TRBV4-1 and TRBJ2-4; 7 positions agree with TRBD1. The CDR3 covers 17 residues. Trimming at V came to 3 bases and at J to 0 bases, leaving 8 bases not matched to a gene. The V gene's germline CDR1 is MGHRA and CDR2 YSYEKL. CDR3 sequence reads: CASSQPRDSVAKNIQYF. CDR3 DNA: TGCGCCAGCAGCCAGCCGAGGGACAGTGTAGCCAAAAACATTCAGTACTTC.

This clonotype has just a few counts. The rearrangement uses TRBV20-1 and TRBJ1-4; a possible D gene is TRBD1 (5 bases). CDR1 is DFQATT, CDR2 SNEGSKA, per germline (reference sequence). CDR3 length equals 14 residues. V lost 2 bases and J 7 bases, leaving 14 bases between the germline ends. CDR3 loop: CSARKPDGGEKLFF. The CDR3 DNA sequence: TGCAGTGCTAGAAAGCCGGACGGGGGTGAAAAACTGTTTTTT.

This clonotype was observed a few times. The J gene is TRBJ2-7, the V gene TRBV6-6; no firm D call. Germline values: CDR1 MNHNY, CDR2 SVGAGI (reference sequence). The CDR3 loop spans 12 amino acids. Trimming stripped 5 bases from V and 6 bases from J, with 11 bases between. As DNA, the CDR3 is TGTGCCAGCAGTCCCCAGGCTGCCGAGCAGTACTTC. Translation: CASSPQAAEQYF.

V usage is TRBV5-1 and J usage is TRBJ1-5, with TRBD1 as a possible D gene (6 bases). This CDR3 comprises 17 residues. Trimming took 4 bases from V and 1 from J, leaving 18 bases between them. The germline V gene encodes CDR1 SGHRS and CDR2 YFSETQ. CDR3 sequence: CASSLQGIAESNQPQHF. In DNA form, the CDR3 reads TGCGCCAGCAGCCTACAGGGTATAGCAGAGAGCAATCAGCCCCAGCATTTT. The full variable domain, with the rest looked up from reference TRBV5-1 and TRBJ1-5, is KAGVTQTPRYLIKTRGQQVTLSCSPISGHRSVSWYQQTPGQGLQFLFEYFSETQRNKGNFPGRFSGRQFSNSRSEMNVSTLELGDSALYLCASSLQGIAESNQPQHFGDGTRLSIL.

This clonotype appeared a few times. The rearrangement links TRBV6-2 or TRBV6-3 to TRBJ1-5; D might be TRBD1 (6 bases). Trimming pared 4 bases from V and 5 bases from J, leaving 15 bases between. The CDR3 is 15 residues long. The V gene's germline CDR1 is MNHEY and CDR2 SVGEGT. DNA for the CDR3: TGTGCCAGCAGTTCTTTGACAGGCTCCTATCAGCCCCAGCATTTT. Residues: CASSSLTGSYQPQHF.

This clonotype showed up many times. V is TRBV3-1 and J is TRBJ1-5; D perhaps matches TRBD1 (5 bases). This CDR3 has 14 amino acids. V dropped 1 base and J dropped 5 bases, with 9 bases sitting between them. Germline loops: CDR1 LGHDT, CDR2 YNNKEL (reference sequence). The CDR3 loop is CASSQGQGDQPQHF. DNA of the CDR3: TGTGCCAGCAGCCAAGGGCAGGGCGATCAGCCCCAGCATTTT. The whole variable domain, filled in from reference TRBV3-1 and TRBJ1-5, reads DTAVSQTPKYLVTQMGNDKSIKCEQNLGHDTMYWYKQDSKKFLKIMFSYNNKELIINETVPNRFSPKSPDKAHLNLHINSLELGDSAVYFCASSQGQGDQPQHFGDGTRLSIL.

Ten or more counts support this clonotype. J is TRBJ1-1 and V is TRBV6-1, with TRBD1 as a possible D gene (5 bases). The CDR3 spans 13 residues. V dropped 7 bases and J dropped 4 bases, with 13 bases sitting between them. The V gene's germline CDR1 is MNHNS and CDR2 SASEGT. The DNA of the CDR3 is TGTGCCAGCATTGAGGGGTTAGGCACTGAAGCTTTCTTT. Protein: CASIEGLGTEAFF.

V usage is TRBV10-3 and J usage is TRBJ2-3; weak D call: TRBD2 (5 bases). CDR1 and CDR2 from the germline V gene are ENHRY and SYGVKD. The CDR3 contains 13 residues. The V end was cut by 10 bases, the J end by 1 base, with 12 bases between. The CDR3, as DNA: TGTGCCAGCGGGTGGGCTGGCACAGATACGCAGTATTTT. Translated, it gives CASGWAGTDTQYF.

V usage is TRBV5-1 and J usage is TRBJ2-3; 7 nucleotides match TRBD1. From germline, CDR1 is SGHRS and CDR2 YFSETQ. This CDR3 is built from 17 residues. V gave up 4 bases and J gave up 2 bases; unmatched junction bases: 13. CDR3 nucleotide sequence: TGCGCCAGCAGCCGTACGATGACGACAGGGAACACAGATACGCAGTATTTT. Residues: CASSRTMTTGNTDTQYF.

The rearrangement uses TRBV10-3 and TRBJ2-2; 16 bases fit TRBD2. The CDR3 sequence is 15 residues long. J was trimmed by 4 bases and V by 8 bases; bases with no gene match: 1. The germline CDR1 and CDR2 sequences are ENHRY and SYGVKD. This CDR3 reads CAIGTSGGATGELFF. The CDR3 nucleotides are TGTGCCATCGGGACTAGCGGGGGGGCCACCGGGGAGCTGTTTTTT.

This chain connects TRBV5-4 to TRBJ2-5; 10 nucleotides match TRBD1. Germline trimming cut 5 bases from V and 5 bases from J; bases unmatched to any gene: 15. Per germline, CDR1 SGHNT and CDR2 YYREEE (reference sequence). The CDR3 sequence is 17 residues long. This CDR3 reads CASSRGQGDSFLETQYF. The CDR3 bases are TGTGCCAGCAGTCGCGGACAGGGGGACTCGTTTCTGGAGACCCAGTACTTC. Together with reference TRBV5-4 and TRBJ2-5, the CDR3 gives the full variable domain: ETGVTQSPTHLIKTRGQQVTLRCSSQSGHNTVSWYQQALGQGPQFIFQYYREEENGRGNFPPRFSGLQFPNYSSELNVNALELDDSALYLCASSRGQGDSFLETQYFGPGTRLLVL.

This clonotype was picked up many times. V and J are TRBV5-1 and TRBJ1-1, with D tentatively TRBD1 (5 bases). CDR1 and CDR2 (germline): SGHRS, YFSETQ. V gave up 6 bases and J gave up 4 bases, with 7 bases separating them. The CDR3 runs 11 residues. In DNA form, the CDR3 reads TGCGCCAGCACCGGGGGCACTGAAGCTTTCTTT. Translated: CASTGGTEAFF.

The chain combines TRBV9 with TRBJ2-2; D is unresolved. Germline V lookup: CDR1 SGDLS, CDR2 YYNGEE. The CDR3 extends over 13 amino acids. Trimming pared 4 bases from V and 4 bases from J, leaving 8 bases between. DNA for the CDR3: TGTGCCAGCAGCCCAGGCCTCACCGGGGAGCTGTTTTTT. It codes for CASSPGLTGELFF.

This rearrangement joins TRBV4-1 to TRBJ1-4, with a possible D match to TRBD1 (6 bases). From germline, CDR1 is MGHRA and CDR2 YSYEKL. Trimming stripped 3 bases from V and 5 bases from J, with 10 bases between. The CDR3 consists of 14 residues. CDR3 nucleotide sequence: TGCGCCAGCAGCCACCTCGGACAGAATGAAAAACTGTTTTTT. Amino acids: CASSHLGQNEKLFF.

V usage is TRBV13 and J usage is TRBJ1-2; 8 nucleotides agree with TRBD1. The CDR3 totals 16 residues. Unmatched junction bases numbered 12, after V lost 3 bases and J lost 6 bases. Germline assignment: CDR1 PRHDT and CDR2 FYEKMQ (reference sequence). The CDR3: CASSLIVDRGGHGYTF. In nucleotides, the CDR3 is TGTGCCAGCAGCTTGATTGTCGACAGGGGAGGACATGGCTACACCTTC.

This clonotype came up a few times. The chain links TRBV4-2 to TRBJ2-5, with D maybe TRBD2 (6 bases). Trimming removed 1 base at V and 2 bases at J, with 14 bases between. CDR3 size: 16 residues. The germline gives CDR1 LGHNA, CDR2 YNFKEQ. Here the CDR3 reads CASSQATGEEQETQYF. CDR3 DNA sequence: TGTGCCAGCAGCCAAGCAACGGGGGAGGAGCAAGAGACCCAGTACTTC.

In its sample, this clonotype was seen many times. The V gene is TRBV18, the J gene TRBJ1-2; no clear D gene. Looked up from germline, CDR1 is KGHSH and CDR2 is LQKENI. V lost 3 bases to trimming and J lost 6 bases, with 8 bases between them. This CDR3 comprises 12 residues. Here the CDR3 DNA reads TGTGCCAGCTCACCCAAGGAGAATGGCTACACCTTC. It translates to CASSPKENGYTF.

Only a few counts were recorded for this clonotype. This chain joins TRBV7-9 and TRBJ1-2, with TRBD1 as a possible D gene (5 bases). There are 15 residues in the CDR3. With 3 bases removed from V and 2 bases from J, the gap between germline ends came to 13 bases. From germline, CDR1 is SEHNR and CDR2 FQNEAQ (reference sequence). This chain's CDR3 is CASSFGQGLNYGYTF. In nucleotides, the CDR3 is TGTGCCAGCAGCTTTGGTCAGGGTTTGAACTATGGCTACACCTTC. The whole variable domain, remainder taken from reference TRBV7-9 and TRBJ1-2, is DTGVSQNPRHKITKRGQNVTFRCDPISEHNRLYWYRQTLGQGPEFLTYFQNEAQLEKSRLLSDRFSAERPKGSFSTLEIQRTEQGDSAMYLCASSFGQGLNYGYTFGSGTRLTVV.